The 28 T cell receptor beta chains listed next were all sequenced from one sample in a study of long-term antiretroviral therapy in people with HIV. Researchers ran immunoSEQ v3.0 at survey level. The protocol was immunoSEQ multiplex PCR, while the TCRdb copy is restricted to in-frame clones and leaves out a portion. Of over 15,000 clones detected, approximately 80% appear once; the ten largest clones hold roughly 4.5%. The source was unsorted PBMCs, collected 0.1 years before starting antiretroviral therapy. The source of these receptors is a man aged 18 to 30 with HIV.

The chain links TRBV9 to TRBJ2-3; 11 bases match TRBD2. Trimming at V came to 5 bases and at J to 1 base, leaving 3 bases not matched to a gene. Germline V gene sequence: CDR1 SGDLS, CDR2 YYNGEE. CDR3 size: 15 residues. CDR3 DNA: TGTGCCAGCAGGCCGACTAGCGGGGGCACAGATACGCAGTATTTT. Protein product: CASRPTSGGTDTQYF.

This rearrangement joins TRBV15 to TRBJ2-7; weak D call: TRBD2 (5 bases). The CDR3 length is 16 residues. Deletions cut 0 bases from V and 7 bases from J, with 19 bases between. CDR1 is LNHNV, CDR2 YYDKDF, per germline (reference sequence). In DNA, the CDR3 is TGTGCCACCAGCAGAGAAGGAGTAGGCTTAACGGGGGAGCAGTACTTC. Protein product: CATSREGVGLTGEQYF.

The chain recombines TRBV5-8 with TRBJ1-2; no firm D call. V was clipped by 0 bases and J by 5 bases, with 11 bases between them. Per germline, CDR1 SGHTS and CDR2 YDEGEE. The CDR3 has 14 amino acids. The CDR3 region is CASSLGATPYGYTF. CDR3 DNA sequence: TGTGCCAGCAGCTTGGGTGCTACTCCTTATGGCTACACCTTC.

About this clone itself: The junction shows a germline mismatch at one end, possibly a read error. V is TRBV25-1 and J is TRBJ2-7; D is perhaps TRBD2 (6 bases). There are 12 residues in the CDR3. Germline CDR1 and CDR2: MGHDK and SYGVNS. The CDR3: CASSFAWGGKEF. CDR3 nucleotide sequence: TGTGCCAGCAGTTTTGCGTGGGGCGGGAAGGAATTC.

This clone qualifies as medium-sized. This chain connects TRBV14 to TRBJ1-6; D is unclear. Germline V gene data show CDR1 as SGHDN and CDR2 as FVKESK. This CDR3 region has 15 residues. With 3 bases removed from V and 8 bases from J, the gap between germline ends came to 14 bases. Written as DNA, the CDR3 is TGTGCCAGCAGCCACTTTCCCCTGGGCTATTCACCCCTCCACTTT. Encoded protein: CASSHFPLGYSPLHF.

The rearrangement joins TRBV6-1 to TRBJ1-3; the D gene is possibly TRBD1 (6 bases). Germline V CDR1 and CDR2: MNHNS, SASEGT. CDR3 size: 15 residues. Trimming took 5 bases from V and 2 from J, leaving 13 bases between them. DNA for the CDR3: TGTGCCAGCAGTCTGCGGTCAGGGGCTGGAAACACCATATATTTT. It specifies CASSLRSGAGNTIYF.

This chain connects TRBV7-9 to TRBJ1-1; D is undetermined. This CDR3 has 12 residues. Trimming removed 2 bases from V and 6 bases from J, with 7 bases in between. Germline CDR1 SEHNR, CDR2 FQNEAQ (reference sequence). CDR3: CASSLYVSEAFF. The CDR3 coding sequence is TGTGCCAGCAGCTTATATGTTTCTGAAGCTTTCTTT.

This chain connects TRBV5-1 to TRBJ1-1; no clear D gene. Germline V gene sequence: CDR1 SGHRS, CDR2 YFSETQ. The CDR3 contains 13 residues. The germline V and J ends were trimmed by 0 bases and 7 bases, with 10 bases remaining between them. The CDR3 DNA is TGCGCCAGCAGCTTGGTGGGCCGCGGTGAAGCTTTCTTT. Encoded protein: CASSLVGRGEAFF.

This clone was found a few times. Other DNA sequences of this sample code for an identical CDR3. V is TRBV9 and J is TRBJ1-6, with unresolved D. Germline V gene sequence: CDR1 SGDLS, CDR2 YYNGEE. The germline V and J ends were trimmed by 2 bases and 1 base, with 1 base remaining between them. The CDR3 spans 13 residues. The CDR3 nucleotides read TGTGCCAGCAGCGTTTCCTATAATTCACCCCTCCACTTT. Amino acids: CASSVSYNSPLHF.

The V gene is TRBV6-4, the J gene TRBJ2-3; TRBD2 agrees at 12 bases. With 6 bases clipped from V and 5 bases from J, the junction kept 6 bases outside the gene matches. The CDR3 sequence is 15 residues long. In germline, CDR1 is MRHNA, CDR2 SNTAGT. The CDR3 sequence: CASSPLAGGKDTQYF. CDR3 DNA sequence: TGTGCCAGCAGCCCACTAGCGGGAGGAAAAGATACGCAGTATTTT.

The chain couples TRBV15 to TRBJ2-3, with D possibly being TRBD2 (6 bases). CDR3 length equals 16 residues. V shed 0 bases and J shed 4 bases, with 14 bases lying between them. Per germline, CDR1 LNHNV and CDR2 YYDKDF (reference sequence). In DNA, the CDR3 is TGTGCCACCAGCAGAGATGGGGACGGGGAGGCAGATACGCAGTATTTT. This codes for CATSRDGDGEADTQYF. Full variable domain (outside the CDR3, taken from reference TRBV15 and TRBJ2-3): DAMVIQNPRYQVTQFGKPVTLSCSQTLNHNVMYWYQQKSSQAPKLLFHYYDKDFNNEADTPDNFQSRRPNTSFCFLDIRSPGLGDTAMYLCATSRDGDGEADTQYFGPGTRLTVL.

The rearrangement links TRBV5-1 to TRBJ1-5; D uncertain. The CDR3 length is 13 residues. V lost 4 bases and J 2 bases, leaving 7 bases between the germline ends. Per germline, CDR1 SGHRS and CDR2 YFSETQ. CDR3 sequence (DNA): TGCGCCAGCAGCCTAACCGGCAATCAGCCCCAGCATTTT. Protein sequence: CASSLTGNQPQHF.

This clone was detected a few times. This chain joins TRBV2 and TRBJ1-5; D not resolved. This CDR3 region has 15 residues. Germline assignment: CDR1 SNHLY and CDR2 FYNNEI. V was trimmed by 0 bases and J by 2 bases, leaving 8 bases between them. CDR3 sequence: CASSEASAGNQPQHF. The CDR3 coding sequence is TGTGCCAGCAGTGAAGCTTCGGCCGGCAATCAGCCCCAGCATTTT.

V usage is TRBV14 and J usage is TRBJ1-2; D gene unclear. Trimming stripped 0 bases from V and 4 bases from J, with 12 bases between. The CDR3 has 15 amino acids. Looked up from germline, CDR1 is SGHDN and CDR2 is FVKESK. The CDR3 bases are TGTGCCAGCAGCCAAGATCTCAGCCAACCCTATGGCTACACCTTC. Translated, it gives CASSQDLSQPYGYTF.

V and J are TRBV28 and TRBJ1-1; D is unresolved. The germline CDR1 and CDR2 sequences are MDHEN and SYDVKM. The CDR3 spans 13 residues. The V and J ends lost 6 bases and 1 base respectively, with 9 bases between them. Here the CDR3 DNA reads TGTGCCAGCAGCCCGAGCAAGAACACTGAAGCTTTCTTT. Translating gives CASSPSKNTEAFF.

This clone was seen only a few times. J is TRBJ2-1 and V is TRBV15; 11 bases map to TRBD2. V lost 4 bases and J lost 7; bases outside the gene matches: 9. The germline V gene encodes CDR1 LNHNV and CDR2 YYDKDF (reference sequence). The CDR3 contains 16 residues. The CDR3 region has the DNA TGTGCCACCAGCATAGATTCACTAGCGGGGGTGAATGAGCAGTTCTTC. Encoded protein: CATSIDSLAGVNEQFF.

J is TRBJ2-3 and V is TRBV27; D assignment may be TRBD1 or TRBD2 (5 bases each). Trimming cost V 4 bases and J 0 bases, with 11 bases left between them. CDR3 size: 15 residues. Germline loops: CDR1 MNHEY, CDR2 SMNVEV (reference sequence). In DNA form, the CDR3 reads TGTGCCAGCAGTTGGGACGACGCTAGCACAGATACGCAGTATTTT. Amino acid sequence: CASSWDDASTDTQYF.

The rearrangement joins TRBV2 to TRBJ2-7; the D gene could be TRBD1 or TRBD2 (5 bases each). Trimming took off 7 bases at V and 7 bases at J, with 14 bases between the two ends. This CDR3 is built from 12 residues. The germline gives CDR1 SNHLY, CDR2 FYNNEI. CDR3 nucleotides: TGTGCCAGCACACAGGATCGGGGAGAGCAGTACTTC. It is translated as CASTQDRGEQYF.

This chain joins TRBV4-2 and TRBJ2-1; 8 nucleotides match TRBD2. Germline assignment: CDR1 LGHNA and CDR2 YNFKEQ. With V trimmed by 4 bases and J by 0 bases, 8 bases remained unmatched. The CDR3 covers 17 residues. CDR3 bases: TGTGCCAGCAGCCCCCGGTGGGCGGGGGGCTCCTACAATGAGCAGTTCTTC. Encoded protein: CASSPRWAGGSYNEQFF.

This clone was seen a single time. This chain joins TRBV6-6 and TRBJ1-1; possibly TRBD1 for D (5 bases). From germline, CDR1 is MNHNY and CDR2 SVGAGI (reference sequence). This CDR3 comprises 12 residues. V was trimmed by 10 bases and J by 13 bases, leaving 22 bases between them. CDR3 protein: CATGDPVGGVFF. The CDR3 DNA reads as TGTGCCACGGGGGACCCGGTCGGGGGGGTTTTCTTT.

The rearrangement joins TRBV5-5 to TRBJ1-6; D might be TRBD1 (5 bases). V was trimmed by 4 bases and J by 7 bases, leaving 15 bases between them. The CDR3 sequence is 15 residues long. CDR1 SGHKS and CDR2 YYEKEE come from the germline V gene (reference sequence). The CDR3 here is CASSPQGRDNSPLHF. CDR3 sequence (DNA): TGTGCCAGCAGCCCTCAGGGCAGGGACAATTCACCCCTCCACTTT.

The CDR3 loop is CASSSPGQGAYEQYF. The CDR3 DNA reads as TGTGCCAGCAGCTCGCCGGGACAGGGGGCCTACGAGCAGTACTTC. The chain is built from TRBV7-2 and TRBJ2-7, with TRBD1 matching over 11 bases. Losses at the gene ends were 4 bases for V and 2 bases for J; bases not matched to a gene: 4. Germline CDR1 is SGHTA and CDR2 is FQGNSA. The CDR3 spans 15 residues.

The rearrangement joins TRBV6-5 to TRBJ2-3; D ambiguous. There are 12 residues in the CDR3. Per the germline V gene, CDR1 is MNHEY and CDR2 is SVGAGI. Trimming pared 5 bases from V and 3 bases from J, leaving 6 bases between. CDR3 amino acids: CASSGKTDTQYF. Here the CDR3 DNA reads TGTGCCAGCAGTGGAAAGACAGATACGCAGTATTTT.

The genes are TRBV14 and TRBJ1-1; D unclear. Trimming stripped 0 bases from V and 10 bases from J, with 15 bases between. Germline lookup yields CDR1 SGHDN and CDR2 FVKESK. The length of the CDR3 is 14 residues. CDR3 nucleotides: TGTGCCAGCAGCCAAGACTTGGCCCCGACGGCAGCTTTCTTT. It translates to CASSQDLAPTAAFF.

The chain has TRBV29-1 and TRBJ2-1, with 13 bases lining up with TRBD2. Losses at the gene ends were 3 bases for V and 6 bases for J; bases not matched to a gene: 2. From germline, CDR1 is SQVTM and CDR2 ANQGSEA. This CDR3 has 14 amino acids. The CDR3 loop is CSVEGLAGTNEQFF. The DNA of the CDR3 is TGCAGCGTTGAGGGACTAGCGGGGACCAATGAGCAGTTCTTC.

The chain recombines TRBV11-2 with TRBJ2-3; TRBD2 aligns across 10 bases. Germline V gene lookup returns CDR1 SGHAT and CDR2 FQNNGV. The V segment lost 5 bases and the J segment 5 bases; nucleotides outside the gene matches: 10. The CDR3 is made up of 16 amino acids. The CDR3 DNA follows: TGTGCCAGCAGCCCCTGGCTAGCGGGAGAAGGAGATACGCAGTATTTT. Translated: CASSPWLAGEGDTQYF.

V is TRBV30 and J is TRBJ1-1, with 7 nucleotides matching TRBD1. Germline values: CDR1 GTSNPN, CDR2 SVGIG (reference sequence). V was pared by 0 bases and J by 7 bases, with 8 bases of the junction left unmatched. This CDR3 comprises 14 residues. CDR3 DNA sequence: TGTGCCTGGAGTGTACCAGACAGGGCCCTTGAAGCTTTCTTT. This sequence encodes CAWSVPDRALEAFF.

CDR3 amino acids: CASSEVDRGGEKLFF. The CDR3 DNA reads as TGTGCCAGCAGTGAAGTGGACAGGGGGGGTGAAAAACTGTTTTTT. The V call is TRBV6-1, the J call TRBJ1-4; 10 nucleotides line up with TRBD1. This CDR3 region has 15 residues. Germline CDR1 reads MNHNS; CDR2 reads SASEGT. The J segment lost 7 bases and the V segment lost 1 base, leaving 3 bases of the junction unmatched.